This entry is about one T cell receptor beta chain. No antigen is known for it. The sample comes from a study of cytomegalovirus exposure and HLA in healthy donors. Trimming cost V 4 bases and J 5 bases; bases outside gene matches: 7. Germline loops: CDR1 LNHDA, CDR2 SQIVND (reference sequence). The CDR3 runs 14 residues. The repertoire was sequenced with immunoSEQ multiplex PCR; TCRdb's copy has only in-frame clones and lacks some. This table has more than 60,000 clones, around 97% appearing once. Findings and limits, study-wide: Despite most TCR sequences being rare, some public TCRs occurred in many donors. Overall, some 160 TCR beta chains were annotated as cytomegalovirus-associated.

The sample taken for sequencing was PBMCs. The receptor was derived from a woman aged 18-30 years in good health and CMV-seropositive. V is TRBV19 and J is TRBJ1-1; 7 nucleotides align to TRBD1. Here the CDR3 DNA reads TGTGCCAGTAGTAGTTCAGGGGGTCGGACTGAAGCTTTCTTT. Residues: CASSSSGGRTEAFF.